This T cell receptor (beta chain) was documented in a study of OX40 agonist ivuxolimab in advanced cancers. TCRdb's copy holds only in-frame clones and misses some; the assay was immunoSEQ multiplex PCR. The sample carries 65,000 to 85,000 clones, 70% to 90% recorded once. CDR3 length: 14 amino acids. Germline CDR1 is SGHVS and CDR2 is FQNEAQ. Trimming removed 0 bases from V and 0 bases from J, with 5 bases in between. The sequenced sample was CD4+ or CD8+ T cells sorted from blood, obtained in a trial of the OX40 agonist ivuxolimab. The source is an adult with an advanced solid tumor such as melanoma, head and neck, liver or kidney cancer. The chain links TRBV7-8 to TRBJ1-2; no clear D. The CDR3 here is CASSLAATNYGYTF. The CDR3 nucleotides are TGTGCCAGCAGCTTAGCGGCTACTAACTATGGCTACACCTTC.